The next 12 T cell receptor beta chains were all read from a single sample in a study of human T cells and chemical hapten exposure. As for time point: pre-sensitization, week 0. The treatment denotes: therapeutic diphenylcyclopropenone sensitization with weekly scalp DPC. One entry per CDR3 protein, called by TCRdb with MiXCR from the RACE reads. This table has approximately 79,000 distinct CDR3 sequences, about 9% appearing once. The specimen was whole blood, collected in connection with sensitization to the hapten diphenylcyclopropenone (DPC). The receptors originated from a middle-aged man with alopecia areata. Some clones in this sample may be carry-over from other donors' samples.

This chain's CDR3 is CASSLLDREADTQYF. CDR3 bases: TGCGCCAGCAGCTTGCTGGACAGGGAGGCAGATACGCAGTATTTT. The rearrangement joins TRBV5-1 to TRBJ2-3, with 8 bases aligning to TRBD1. V trimming: 1 base; J trimming: 4 bases; junction bases outside the gene matches: 5. The germline CDR1 and CDR2 sequences are SGHRS and YFSETQ. CDR3 length: 15 residues.

The chain has TRBV11-2 and TRBJ1-1; no clear D. This CDR3 is built from 14 residues. CDR1 and CDR2 (germline): SGHAT, FQNNGV. The ends were cut back, 5 bases at V and 3 bases at J, with 13 bases in the middle. This CDR3 reads CASSPDLGYTEAFF. CDR3 nucleotide sequence: TGTGCCAGCAGCCCAGACTTAGGGTACACTGAAGCTTTCTTT.

The chain recombines TRBV7-8 with TRBJ1-5; D gene uncertain. V was pared by 5 bases and J by 0 bases, with 20 bases between. CDR1 is SGHVS, CDR2 FQNEAQ, per germline. The CDR3 is 18 residues long. As DNA, the CDR3 is TGTGCCAGCAGCCCCATGGGGAGTTCGCTTAATAGCAATCAGCCCCAGCATTTT. This translates into CASSPMGSSLNSNQPQHF.

This clonotype was detected only a few times. This sequence joins TRBV6-6 and TRBJ1-5, with 10 positions matching TRBD1. The CDR3 runs 16 residues. Germline assignment: CDR1 MNHNY and CDR2 SVGAGI (reference sequence). The junction had 9 bases not matched to a gene; V was cut back by 3 bases and J by 7 bases. The chain's CDR3 is CASSYRQGASGQPQHF. The DNA of the CDR3 is TGTGCCAGCAGTTATAGACAGGGGGCAAGTGGCCAGCCCCAGCATTTT.

This chain connects TRBV5-1 to TRBJ2-3; 8 positions match TRBD1. CDR1 and CDR2 from the germline V gene are SGHRS and YFSETQ. The CDR3 length is 15 residues. V shed 0 bases and J 4 bases; nucleotides not matched to a gene: 4. CDR3 protein: CASSLDRGSADTQYF. CDR3 DNA: TGCGCCAGCAGCTTGGACAGGGGGTCGGCAGATACGCAGTATTTT.

This clonotype was seen ten or more times. This rearrangement joins TRBV12-3 or TRBV12-4 to TRBJ2-3; no clear D gene. Trimming stripped 6 bases from V and 0 bases from J, with 4 bases between. The CDR3 runs 12 residues. The CDR3 DNA reads as TGTGCCAGCAGCCTTAGCACAGATACGCAGTATTTT. It is translated as CASSLSTDTQYF.

The chain is built from TRBV6-2 or TRBV6-3 and TRBJ2-7, with 9 bases fitting TRBD1. This CDR3 comprises 17 residues. V lost 4 bases, J lost 0 bases, and 10 bases stayed unmatched. The germline gives CDR1 MNHEY, CDR2 SVGEGT. This chain's CDR3 is CASSFTGGVFSSYEQYF. In DNA, the CDR3 is TGTGCCAGCAGTTTCACAGGGGGCGTATTTAGCTCCTACGAGCAGTACTTC.

A word on this clonotype: This clone may be a read error of a much larger clone one base away. This sequence joins TRBV6-1 and TRBJ1-6; 7 bases are shared with TRBD1. Germline CDR1 is MNHNS and CDR2 is SASEGT. This CDR3 has 15 residues. This CDR3 reads CASSGGTAYNSRLHF. CDR3 nucleotide sequence: TGTGCCAGCAGCGGTGGGACAGCCTATAATTCACGCCTCCACTTT.

In this sample, this clonotype turned up a few times. The genes are TRBV5-1 and TRBJ2-7; TRBD2 matches at 10 bases. This CDR3 is 13 amino acids long. Germline values: CDR1 SGHRS, CDR2 YFSETQ. V shed 4 bases, J shed 9 bases, and the junction held 7 bases outside the gene matches. CDR3 region: CASSDGLAAGQYF. Here the CDR3 DNA reads TGCGCCAGCAGCGACGGACTAGCGGCGGGGCAGTACTTC.

This clonotype was detected ten times or more. The CDR3 here is CASSGTGDQPQHF. The CDR3 DNA is TGTGCCAGCAGCGGAACAGGGGATCAGCCCCAGCATTTT. The chain employs TRBV7-9 and TRBJ1-5; 7 bases match TRBD1. This CDR3 is 13 amino acids long. Trimming took 5 bases from V and 5 from J; bases not matched to a gene: 3. In germline, CDR1 is SEHNR, CDR2 FQNEAQ (reference sequence). The full variable domain, its missing parts supplied by reference TRBV7-9 and TRBJ1-5, is DTGVSQNPRHKITKRGQNVTFRCDPISEHNRLYWYRQTLGQGPEFLTYFQNEAQLEKSRLLSDRFSAERPKGSFSTLEIQRTEQGDSAMYLCASSGTGDQPQHFGDGTRLSIL.

The chain combines TRBV6-2 or TRBV6-3 with TRBJ1-6, with D hard to call. This CDR3 comprises 14 residues. The ends were cut back, 6 bases at V and 8 bases at J, with 14 bases in the middle. Germline lookup yields CDR1 MNHEY and CDR2 SVGEGT. For the CDR3, the DNA is TGTGCCAGCAGCGGTACGGTTGACCATTCACCCCTCCACTTT. This encodes CASSGTVDHSPLHF.

This clonotype was counted ten times or more. The rearrangement uses TRBV18 and TRBJ1-5; TRBD1 is a possible D gene (5 bases). Germline V gene lookup returns CDR1 KGHSH and CDR2 LQKENI. Trimming removed 3 bases from V and 7 bases from J, with 13 bases in between. The CDR3 contains 14 residues. The CDR3 bases are TGTGCCAGCTCACCGAGGAGGGGCGACCAGCCCCAGCATTTT. Amino acids: CASSPRRGDQPQHF. Looking up the rest from reference TRBV18 and TRBJ1-5 gives the full variable domain: NAGVMQNPRHLVRRRGQEARLRCSPMKGHSHVYWYRQLPEEGLKFMVYLQKENIIDESGMPKERFSAEFPKEGPSILRIQQVVRGDSAAYFCASSPRRGDQPQHFGDGTRLSIL.